Listed here are 14 T cell receptor beta chains from one sample, sequenced in a study of T cell responses to AZD1222 COVID-19 vaccine. The protocol was immunoSEQ multiplex PCR, while the TCRdb copy is restricted to in-frame clones and leaves out a portion. This table has 100,000 to 120,000 clones, 70% to 90% appearing once. This material consisted of peripheral blood, taken 28 days after the second AZD1222 dose. The receptor set was obtained from an adult who received the AZD1222 COVID-19 vaccine.

The chain joins TRBV4-1 to TRBJ2-3; 11 bases map to TRBD2. V lost 2 bases, J lost 11 bases, and 27 bases stayed unmatched. The CDR3 consists of 21 residues. Looked up from germline, CDR1 is MGHRA and CDR2 is YSYEKL. The CDR3 DNA reads TGCGCCAGCAGCCAACGTATCGGGACTAGCGGTGCCCCTAGCACAGACTTGGGGCAGTATTTT. Amino acid sequence: CASSQRIGTSGAPSTDLGQYF.

This chain uses TRBV6-1 with TRBJ1-5, with 8 bases aligning to TRBD1. Germline loops: CDR1 MNHNS, CDR2 SASEGT. The J segment lost 5 bases and the V segment lost 2 bases, leaving 5 bases of the junction unmatched. The CDR3 runs 15 residues. The CDR3 is CASSENQGAYQPQHF. The CDR3, as DNA: TGTGCCAGCAGTGAAAACCAGGGGGCCTATCAGCCCCAGCATTTT.

The rearrangement links TRBV23-1 to TRBJ1-3; D is uncertain. TRBV23-1 qualifies as an ORF whose function is uncertain. This CDR3 is built from 16 residues. Trimming removed 0 bases from V and 0 bases from J, with 9 bases in between. The DNA for the CDR3 is TGCGCCAGCAGTCAATCGCGCCAGAGCTCTGGAAACACCATATATTTT. The encoded protein is CASSQSRQSSGNTIYF.

This chain connects TRBV3-1 (or the pseudogene TRBV3-2) to TRBJ2-7; 9 positions agree with TRBD1. Germline assignment: CDR1 LGHDT and CDR2 YNNKEL (reference sequence). Germline trimming cut 6 bases from V and 1 base from J; bases unmatched to any gene: 4. CDR3 length: 14 amino acids. The CDR3 loop is CASRRQGVSYEQYF. Here the CDR3 DNA reads TGTGCCAGCAGGCGACAGGGGGTGTCCTACGAGCAGTACTTC.

The rearrangement joins TRBV2 to TRBJ2-2; the D gene is possibly TRBD1 (6 bases). With 10 bases removed from V and 3 bases from J, the gap between germline ends came to 21 bases. Germline V gene data show CDR1 as SNHLY and CDR2 as FYNNEI. This CDR3 comprises 16 residues. In nucleotides, the CDR3 is TGTGCCACACCTACTCGGGACAATCGTTACACCGGGGAGCTGTTTTTT. This sequence encodes CATPTRDNRYTGELFF.

The rearrangement links TRBV3-1 (or the pseudogene TRBV3-2) to TRBJ1-5; 9 bases fit TRBD1. CDR1 is LGHDT and CDR2 is YNNKEL in the germline V gene (reference sequence). The CDR3 spans 17 residues. Germline trimming cut 5 bases from V and 7 bases from J; bases unmatched to any gene: 15. The CDR3 loop is CASSLSTLTGGSQPQHF. The CDR3 region has the DNA TGTGCCAGCAGCTTATCCACACTAACAGGGGGCAGCCAGCCCCAGCATTTT.

The chain combines TRBV7-9 with TRBJ1-4; unclear D gene. CDR3 size: 15 residues. Germline V gene data show CDR1 as SEHNR and CDR2 as FQNEAQ (reference sequence). The V end was cut by 1 base, the J end by 4 bases, with 10 bases between. The CDR3 region is CASSLGQAINEKLFF. The CDR3 DNA sequence: TGTGCCAGCAGCTTAGGGCAGGCGATTAATGAAAAACTGTTTTTT.

This clone has a single count. V is TRBV6-6 and J is TRBJ1-5; no clear D. V dropped 4 bases and J dropped 0 bases, with 13 bases sitting between them. This CDR3 has 16 residues. Germline CDR1 reads MNHNY; CDR2 reads SVGAGI (reference sequence). In DNA form, the CDR3 reads TGTGCCAGCAGTTTGATGGCGGATCATAGCAATCAGCCCCAGCATTTT. Its translation: CASSLMADHSNQPQHF.

The rearrangement joins TRBV19 to TRBJ1-3, with TRBD1 as a possible D gene (5 bases). The length of the CDR3 is 14 residues. V lost 7 bases and J lost 3, with 13 bases in between. Per the germline V gene, CDR1 is LNHDA and CDR2 is SQIVND (reference sequence). The CDR3 bases are TGTGCCAGTACTGGGACCCGAGGTGGAAACACCATATATTTT. It is translated as CASTGTRGGNTIYF.

The chain recombines TRBV6-5 with TRBJ1-2, with TRBD1 matching over 10 bases. The junction had 10 bases not matched to a gene; V was cut back by 6 bases and J by 6 bases. CDR1 is MNHEY and CDR2 is SVGAGI in the germline V gene. This CDR3 spans 15 amino acids. In DNA form, the CDR3 reads TGTGCCAGCAGGAGACCGGGACAGGGGACCCATGGCTACACCTTC. This sequence encodes CASRRPGQGTHGYTF.

The V call is TRBV11-2, the J call TRBJ1-3; weak D call: TRBD1 (5 bases). Trimming stripped 4 bases from V and 2 bases from J, with 12 bases between. This CDR3 spans 15 amino acids. The V gene's germline CDR1 is SGHAT and CDR2 FQNNGV. As DNA, the CDR3 is TGTGCCAGCAGCTCCCCGCGGGGACCTGGAAACACCATATATTTT. Translation gives CASSSPRGPGNTIYF.

This clone was recorded only once. The chain carries TRBV20-1 and TRBJ1-5; a possible D gene is TRBD1 (5 bases). V lost 3 bases, J lost 7 bases, and 13 bases lay in between. The CDR3 has 13 amino acids. Per the germline V gene, CDR1 is DFQATT and CDR2 is SNEGSKA (reference sequence). CDR3 in DNA: TGCAGTGCTAGTCCCGGGGGTCGCCAGCCCCAGCATTTT. This encodes CSASPGGRQPQHF.

The chain employs TRBV19 and TRBJ2-7, with D possibly matching TRBD2 (6 bases). This CDR3 is built from 15 residues. The germline gives CDR1 LNHDA, CDR2 SQIVND (reference sequence). V was trimmed by 1 base and J by 3 bases, leaving 13 bases between them. CDR3 sequence (DNA): TGTGCCAGTAGTATAGCGGAGGGCGCGGACTACGAGCAGTACTTC. Translated, it gives CASSIAEGADYEQYF.

This chain connects TRBV19 to TRBJ1-1; no firm D call. V shed 1 base and J shed 3 bases, with 12 bases lying between them. Germline CDR1 reads LNHDA; CDR2 reads SQIVND (reference sequence). The CDR3 consists of 15 residues. As DNA, the CDR3 is TGTGCCAGTAGTATAGCCCCCTCAGCGTACACTGAAGCTTTCTTT. Encoded protein: CASSIAPSAYTEAFF.